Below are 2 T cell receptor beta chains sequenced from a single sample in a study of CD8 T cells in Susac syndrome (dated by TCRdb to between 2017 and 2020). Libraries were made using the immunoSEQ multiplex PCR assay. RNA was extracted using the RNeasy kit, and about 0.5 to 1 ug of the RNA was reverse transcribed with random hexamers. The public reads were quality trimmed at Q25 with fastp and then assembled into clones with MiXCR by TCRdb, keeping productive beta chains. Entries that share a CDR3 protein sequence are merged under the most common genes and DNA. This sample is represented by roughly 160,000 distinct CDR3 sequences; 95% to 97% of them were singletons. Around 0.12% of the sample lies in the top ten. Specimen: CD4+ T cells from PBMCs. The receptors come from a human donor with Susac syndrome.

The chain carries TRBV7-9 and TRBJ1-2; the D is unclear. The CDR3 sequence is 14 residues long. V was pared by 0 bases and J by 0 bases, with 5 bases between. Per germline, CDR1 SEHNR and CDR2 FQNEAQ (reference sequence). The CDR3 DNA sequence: TGTGCCAGCAGCTTAGCTGAGGCTAACTATGGCTACACCTTC. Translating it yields CASSLAEANYGYTF.

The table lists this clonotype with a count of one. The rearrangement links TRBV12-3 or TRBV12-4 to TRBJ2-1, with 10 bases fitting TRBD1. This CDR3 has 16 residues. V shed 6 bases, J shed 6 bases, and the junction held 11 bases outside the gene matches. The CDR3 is CASSPGTGVGVNEQFF. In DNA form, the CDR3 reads TGTGCCAGCAGCCCCGGGACAGGGGTCGGGGTCAATGAGCAGTTCTTC.